A single T cell receptor (beta chain) is shown here with its context. After constant-region reverse-primer amplification, full-length variable regions underwent semi-nested PCR with Nested Universal Primer A. MiXCR, applied by TCRdb to the 5' RACE reads, yields one record per CDR3 protein. The data show fewer than 15,000 distinct CDR3 sequences, less than 25% seen once. Sequences were obtained from naive CD4+ T cells sorted from blood. Sample subset: naive CD4+ T cells, CD4+CD45RA+CD25-. This TCR came from a female donor with breast cancer.

For the CDR3, the DNA is TGTGCCAGCAGTGAACTAGCGGGTGAGCAGTTCTTC. This gives the protein CASSELAGEQFF. This chain connects TRBV2 to TRBJ2-1, with 8 bases identical to TRBD2. Germline lookup yields CDR1 SNHLY and CDR2 FYNNEI. V gave up 2 bases and J gave up 9 bases; unmatched junction bases: 0. The CDR3 is made up of 12 amino acids.